The clone carrying this T cell receptor beta chain was counted at least ten times. V lost 4 bases and J 6 bases, leaving 10 bases between the germline ends. Germline V CDR1 and CDR2: MNHEY, SMNVEV (reference sequence). The CDR3 runs to 13 residues. This sample was taken from a study of T-cell reconstitution after alpha-beta-depleted transplantation in children. Molecular barcoding with unique molecular identifiers was used for the TCRbeta library. TCRdb itself ran the PCR reads through MiXCR, one entry per CDR3 protein. The sample includes about 270,000 distinct CDR3 sequences, 9.9% of them seen just once.

The sequence was obtained from a human donor who donated a stem cell graft to a child with SCID. The starting material was PBMCs from the stem cell graft donor, obtained from the stem cell graft. V is TRBV27 and J is TRBJ2-1; unclear D gene. CDR3 nucleotides: TGTGCCAGCAGTTACCCCCGCGGCAATGAGCAGTTCTTC. It encodes CASSYPRGNEQFF.